These T cell receptor beta chains were read from a single sample in a study of blood T cell repertoires in COVID-19. Clones were read by immunoSEQ multiplex PCR, and TCRdb kept only the in-frame ones, dropping some. The data hold approximately 230,000 clones, with 87% observed a single time. Material: PBMCs or T cells enriched from blood (not recorded which). The receptors originated from a woman aged 30 to 39 with acute COVID-19. Both conserved end residues are part of each CDR3. Each record gives: CDR3 DNA, CDR3 protein, D gene, V gene, clone size, J gene. D genes are given only for firm matches. Clone size is given for some rows only: seen once, a few or many times, or a class if the clone is expanded.

DNA: TGTGCCAGCAGGCGACAGAACACTGAAGCTTTCTTT
CDR3: CASRRQNTEAFF
D: NA
V: TRBV6-5
size: NA
J: TRBJ1-1

DNA: TGTGCCAGCAGTTACTCGGTGGTCGACACCTATGGCTACACCTTC
CDR3: CASSYSVVDTYGYTF
D: NA
V: TRBV6-5
size: NA
J: TRBJ1-2

DNA: TGTGCCAGCAGCCCGGAGACAGCTAACTATGGCTACACCTTC
CDR3: CASSPETANYGYTF
D: NA
V: TRBV7-9
size: once
J: TRBJ1-2

DNA: TGTGCCTGGAGTATCACAGGGGCCAATGAGCAGTTCTTC
CDR3: CAWSITGANEQFF
D: TRBD1
V: TRBV30
size: NA
J: TRBJ2-1

DNA: TGTGCCAGCAGTTTGGACAGGCTCACTGAAGCTTTCTTT
CDR3: CASSLDRLTEAFF
D: TRBD1
V: TRBV28
size: NA
J: TRBJ1-1

DNA: TGTGCCAGCAGCCTGGCAGGGCAGGGGGCTGAAGCTTTCTTT
CDR3: CASSLAGQGAEAFF
D: TRBD1
V: TRBV7-9
size: once
J: TRBJ1-1

DNA: TGCGCCAGCAGCCTCCGGGACAGGGGATCGCCTGGAAACACCATATATTTT
CDR3: CASSLRDRGSPGNTIYF
D: TRBD1
V: TRBV5-1
size: NA
J: TRBJ1-3

DNA: TGTGCCACCAGCAGAGCGGACACATCCCAGCCCCAGCATTTT
CDR3: CATSRADTSQPQHF
D: NA
V: TRBV15
size: few
J: TRBJ1-5

DNA: TGTGCCAGCTCGGCAGGGGGTAAGGACACTGAAGCTTTCTTT
CDR3: CASSAGGKDTEAFF
D: TRBD1
V: TRBV18
size: NA
J: TRBJ1-1

DNA: TGTGCCAGTAGTGGGCAAGGTGATCTCTATGGCTACACCTTC
CDR3: CASSGQGDLYGYTF
D: NA
V: TRBV19
size: NA
J: TRBJ1-2

DNA: TGTGCCAGCAGCTTATTCGGGACTAGCACAGATACGCAGTATTTT
CDR3: CASSLFGTSTDTQYF
D: NA
V: TRBV7-8
size: few
J: TRBJ2-3

DNA: TGTGCCATCAGCCCCGTTACAGAAAACACCATATATTTT
CDR3: CAISPVTENTIYF
D: NA
V: TRBV10-3
size: NA
J: TRBJ1-3

DNA: TGTGCCACCGGGACAGGGAGGAACACCATATATTTT
CDR3: CATGTGRNTIYF
D: TRBD1
V: TRBV19
size: NA
J: TRBJ1-3

DNA: TGCGCCAGCAGCCGAAGCGGGAATGGTGAGCAGTTCTTC
CDR3: CASSRSGNGEQFF
D: TRBD2
V: TRBV5-1
size: NA
J: TRBJ2-1

DNA: TGTGCCAGCAGTCAACCTGGGGCCGGCGGATCTGGAAACACCATATATTTT
CDR3: CASSQPGAGGSGNTIYF
D: NA
V: TRBV6-2/TRBV6-3
size: once
J: TRBJ1-3

DNA: TGTGCCTGGAGTGTACACGGAGGCACTGAAGCTTTCTTT
CDR3: CAWSVHGGTEAFF
D: NA
V: TRBV30
size: NA
J: TRBJ1-1

DNA: TGTGCCAGCAGCTCGCCGGGACTCCACTTCGCCTACGAGCAGTACTTC
CDR3: CASSSPGLHFAYEQYF
D: NA
V: TRBV13
size: NA
J: TRBJ2-7

DNA: TGTGCCAGCAGCCGGACGACAGGGGGCGCCACTGAAGCTTTCTTT
CDR3: CASSRTTGGATEAFF
D: TRBD1
V: TRBV4-2
size: NA
J: TRBJ1-1

DNA: TGTGCCAGCAGTTCCCGACAGGGTCGAGAGGGCTACACCTTC
CDR3: CASSSRQGREGYTF
D: TRBD1
V: TRBV27
size: NA
J: TRBJ1-2

DNA: TGTGCCAGCAGCTTAAGTGTAGCGGGGGGGTACAATGAGCAGTTCTTC
CDR3: CASSLSVAGGYNEQFF
D: TRBD2
V: TRBV7-2
size: NA
J: TRBJ2-1

DNA: TGTGCCAGCAGCTTAGGTCGGGGGACAGGGCCTCACTCTGGAAACACCATATATTTT
CDR3: CASSLGRGTGPHSGNTIYF
D: TRBD1
V: TRBV7-8
size: NA
J: TRBJ1-3

DNA: TGTGCCAGCAGTTTATCGGGACAGGGCGCAACTAATGAAAAACTGTTTTTT
CDR3: CASSLSGQGATNEKLFF
D: TRBD1
V: TRBV28
size: NA
J: TRBJ1-4

DNA: TGTGCTAGCAGCCAGGGGACTAGCGGAAACACAGATACGCAGTATTTT
CDR3: CASSQGTSGNTDTQYF
D: TRBD2
V: TRBV7-7
size: NA
J: TRBJ2-3

DNA: TGTGCCACCAGCAGGGAGGGACAGGGCCTCTACGAGCAGTACTTC
CDR3: CATSREGQGLYEQYF
D: TRBD1
V: TRBV15
size: once
J: TRBJ2-7

DNA: TGTGCCAGCAGCTTAGTCGCAGGGAACACTGAAGCTTTCTTT
CDR3: CASSLVAGNTEAFF
D: NA
V: TRBV11-1
size: NA
J: TRBJ1-1

DNA: TGTGCCAGCAGTTTCAGAGGGCTTGGGGCTGAAGCTTTCTTT
CDR3: CASSFRGLGAEAFF
D: NA
V: TRBV28
size: NA
J: TRBJ1-1

DNA: TGTGCCATCAGCCGCAATAGCGGGAGTTTCAATGAGCAGTTCTTC
CDR3: CAISRNSGSFNEQFF
D: TRBD2
V: TRBV10-3
size: NA
J: TRBJ2-1

DNA: TGTGCCACCAGTGTTGTAGGAGGCGGCGGGGGCACCGGGGAGCTGTTTTTT
CDR3: CATSVVGGGGGTGELFF
D: TRBD2
V: TRBV24-1
size: NA
J: TRBJ2-2

DNA: TGTGCCAGCAGGCCCTGGACAGGGGGCAAAAAACTGTTTTTT
CDR3: CASRPWTGGKKLFF
D: TRBD1
V: TRBV28
size: NA
J: TRBJ1-4

DNA: TGTGCCAGCAGCCCAACAAGCGGGAGAGCCCGGGGGACCCAGTACTTC
CDR3: CASSPTSGRARGTQYF
D: TRBD2
V: TRBV7-2
size: NA
J: TRBJ2-5

DNA: TGTGCCAGCAGCCCTACTGGACAGTTGGGGGGGACACCCCTCCACTTT
CDR3: CASSPTGQLGGTPLHF
D: NA
V: TRBV27
size: NA
J: TRBJ1-6

DNA: TGTGCCAGCAGCTTAACGAGCGGACACACTGAAGCTTTCTTT
CDR3: CASSLTSGHTEAFF
D: NA
V: TRBV7-3
size: NA
J: TRBJ1-1